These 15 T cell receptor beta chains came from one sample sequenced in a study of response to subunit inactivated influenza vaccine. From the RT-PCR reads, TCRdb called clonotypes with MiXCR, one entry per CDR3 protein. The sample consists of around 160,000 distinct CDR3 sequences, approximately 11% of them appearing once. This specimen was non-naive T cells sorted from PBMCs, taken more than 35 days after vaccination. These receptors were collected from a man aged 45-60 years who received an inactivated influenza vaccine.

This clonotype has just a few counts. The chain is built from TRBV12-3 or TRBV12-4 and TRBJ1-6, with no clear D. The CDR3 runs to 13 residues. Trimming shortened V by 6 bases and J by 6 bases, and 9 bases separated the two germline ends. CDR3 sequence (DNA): TGTGCCAGCAGGGGAGGGATTAATTCACCCCTCCACTTT. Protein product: CASRGGINSPLHF.

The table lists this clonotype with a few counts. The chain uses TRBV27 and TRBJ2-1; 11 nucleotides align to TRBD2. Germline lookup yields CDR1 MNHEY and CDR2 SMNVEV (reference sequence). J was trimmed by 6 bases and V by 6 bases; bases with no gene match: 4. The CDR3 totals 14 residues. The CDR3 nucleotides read TGTGCCAGCAGGACTAGCGGGACTCTCAATGAGCAGTTCTTC. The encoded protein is CASRTSGTLNEQFF.

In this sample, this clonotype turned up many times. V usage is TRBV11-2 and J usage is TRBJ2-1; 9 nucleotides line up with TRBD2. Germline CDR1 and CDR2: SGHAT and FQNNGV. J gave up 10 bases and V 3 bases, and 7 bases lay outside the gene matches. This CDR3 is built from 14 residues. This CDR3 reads CASSLGGGALEQFF. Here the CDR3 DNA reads TGTGCCAGCAGCTTGGGCGGGGGGGCGTTGGAGCAGTTCTTC.

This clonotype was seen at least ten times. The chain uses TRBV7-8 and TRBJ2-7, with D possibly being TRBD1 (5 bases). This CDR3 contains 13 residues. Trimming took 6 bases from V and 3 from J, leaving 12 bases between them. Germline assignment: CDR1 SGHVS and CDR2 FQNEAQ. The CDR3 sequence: CASSHDRNYEQYF. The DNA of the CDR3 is TGTGCCAGCAGTCACGACAGAAACTACGAGCAGTACTTC. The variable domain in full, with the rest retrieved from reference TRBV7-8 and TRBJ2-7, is GAGVSQSPRYKVAKRGQDVALRCDPISGHVSLFWYQQALGQGPEFLTYFQNEAQLDKSGLPSDRFFAERPEGSVSTLKIQRTQQEDSAVYLCASSHDRNYEQYFGPGTRLTVT.

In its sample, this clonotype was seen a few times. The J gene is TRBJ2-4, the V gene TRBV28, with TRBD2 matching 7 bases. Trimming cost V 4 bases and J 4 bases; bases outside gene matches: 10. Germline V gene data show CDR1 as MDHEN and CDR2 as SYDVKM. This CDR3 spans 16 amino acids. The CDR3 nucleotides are TGTGCCAGCAGTTCCTCTCTTCTAGCGGAGAAAAACATTCAGTACTTC. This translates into CASSSSLLAEKNIQYF. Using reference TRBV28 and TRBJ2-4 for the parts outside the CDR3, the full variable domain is DVKVTQSSRYLVKRTGEKVFLECVQDMDHENMFWYRQDPGLGLRLIYFSYDVKMKEKGDIPEGYSVSREKKERFSLILESASTNQTSMYLCASSSSLLAEKNIQYFGAGTRLSVL.

The CDR3 reads CASSWSTSGTNEKLFF. CDR3 in DNA: TGCGCCAGCAGCTGGTCCACAAGCGGAACTAATGAAAAACTGTTTTTT. This chain uses TRBV5-1 with TRBJ1-4, with D uncertain. Germline loops: CDR1 SGHRS, CDR2 YFSETQ. Trimming shortened V by 3 bases and J by 1 base, and 13 bases separated the two germline ends. This CDR3 spans 16 amino acids.

The CDR3, as DNA: TGTGCCAGCAGCTTAGCGGATAGGGGCCAAGAGACCCAGTACTTC. It is translated as CASSLADRGQETQYF. V gene TRBV7-8 combines with J gene TRBJ2-5, with TRBD1 as a possible D gene (5 bases). V shed 0 bases and J shed 1 base, with 9 bases lying between them. CDR3 length equals 15 residues. Germline-derived CDR1 and CDR2 are SGHVS and FQNEAQ.

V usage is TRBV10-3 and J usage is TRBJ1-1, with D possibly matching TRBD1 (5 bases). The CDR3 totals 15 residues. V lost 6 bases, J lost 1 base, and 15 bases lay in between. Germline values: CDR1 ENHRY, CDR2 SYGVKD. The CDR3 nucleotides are TGTGCCATCAGCGGGGGATTGGGATCGAACACTGAAGCTTTCTTT. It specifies CAISGGLGSNTEAFF.

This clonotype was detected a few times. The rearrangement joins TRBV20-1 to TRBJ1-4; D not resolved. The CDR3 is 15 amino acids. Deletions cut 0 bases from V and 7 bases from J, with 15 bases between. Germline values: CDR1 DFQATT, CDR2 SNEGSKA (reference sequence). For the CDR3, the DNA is TGCAGTGCTAGAGATCTAAAGGACTGGGCTGAAAAACTGTTTTTT. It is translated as CSARDLKDWAEKLFF.

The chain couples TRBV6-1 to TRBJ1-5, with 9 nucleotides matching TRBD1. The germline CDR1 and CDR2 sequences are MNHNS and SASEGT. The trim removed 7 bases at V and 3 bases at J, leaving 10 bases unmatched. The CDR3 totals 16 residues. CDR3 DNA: TGTGCCAGCATGCGGACAGGGGTCCCCACCAATCAGCCCCAGCATTTT. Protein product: CASMRTGVPTNQPQHF.

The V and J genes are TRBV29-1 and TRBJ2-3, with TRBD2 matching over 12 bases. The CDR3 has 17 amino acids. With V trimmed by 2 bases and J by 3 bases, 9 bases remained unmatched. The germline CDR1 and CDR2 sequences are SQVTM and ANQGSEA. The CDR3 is CSVELSLGLAGTDTQYF. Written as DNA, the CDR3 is TGCAGCGTTGAACTCTCACTTGGACTAGCGGGGACAGATACGCAGTATTTT.

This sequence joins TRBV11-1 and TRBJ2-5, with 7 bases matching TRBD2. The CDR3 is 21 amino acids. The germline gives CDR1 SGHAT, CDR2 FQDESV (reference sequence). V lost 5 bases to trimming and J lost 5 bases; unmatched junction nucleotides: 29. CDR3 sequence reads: CASSPPLRGQHPKGGFETQYF. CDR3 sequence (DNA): TGTGCCAGCAGCCCCCCCCTCCGCGGCCAACACCCTAAGGGAGGGTTTGAGACCCAGTACTTC.

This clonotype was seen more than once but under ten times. CDR3 in DNA: TGCAGTGCTCTCCCCCTAGCGGGGAACACAGATACGCAGTATTTT. Its translation: CSALPLAGNTDTQYF. The genes are TRBV20-1 and TRBJ2-3; 9 bases are a match to TRBD2. The J segment lost 2 bases and the V segment lost 5 bases, leaving 8 bases of the junction unmatched. CDR3 length: 15 amino acids. CDR1 is DFQATT and CDR2 is SNEGSKA in the germline V gene (reference sequence).

The CDR3, as DNA: TGTGCCAGCAGCCCCGGTTGGAGCACGTCAGCTAATGAAAAACTGTTTTTT. This gives the protein CASSPGWSTSANEKLFF. This chain joins TRBV12-3 or TRBV12-4 and TRBJ1-4; D ambiguous. V lost 6 bases and J lost 3, with 20 bases in between. The CDR3 spans 17 residues.

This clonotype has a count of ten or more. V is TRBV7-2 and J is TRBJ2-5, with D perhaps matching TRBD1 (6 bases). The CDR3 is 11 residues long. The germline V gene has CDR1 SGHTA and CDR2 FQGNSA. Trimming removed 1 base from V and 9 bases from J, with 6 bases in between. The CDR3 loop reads CASSLEGAQYF. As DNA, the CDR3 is TGTGCCAGCAGCTTAGAGGGGGCCCAGTACTTC.